This T cell receptor gamma chain was recorded in a study of gamma-delta chains in newborns, infants, children. About the research overall: Microbial exposure reportedly drives polyclonal innate γδ T cell expansion after birth.

TCRdb reprocessed the reads through CATT. The sample includes under 3,000 gamma-chain clones, roughly a quarter of them seen just once. This clone is labeled as medium-sized. There are 11 residues in the CDR3. V lost 0 bases and J lost 12; bases outside the gene matches: 5. From germline, CDR1 is GITISATS and CDR2 ISYDGTV (reference sequence). What was sequenced was blood. The receptor was derived from a child who was a newborn, infant or young child, either healthy, febrile or measles-vaccinated (not recorded which). This chain uses TRGV9 with TRGJ1 or TRGJ2. The CDR3 DNA reads TGTGCCTTGTGGGAGGTGAACAGGAAACTCTTT. The encoded protein is CALWEVNRKLF.